This T cell receptor (beta chain) was sequenced in a study of shared clonotypes between healthy human individuals. Study findings and constraints: The generation probabilities recorded for non-shared clonotypes fell below those of clonotypes shared by all four donors. Some naive CD4 clonotypes, roughly 4.8%, turned up in common across a handful of donors. Only blood underwent sampling, and tissue repertoires likely differ.

The data were produced by immunoSEQ multiplex PCR, yet TCRdb's version contains in-frame clones alone and is incomplete. The table shows over 850,000 clones, with around 78% occurring only once. On this clone itself: Its cognate antigen is unknown. In the same sample, other DNA sequences code for this CDR3.

Specimen: memory CD4+ T cells from PBMCs. Specified subset: CD45RA-negative fraction. The receptor's source is a man in his late teens or twenties in good health. Some clones in this sample may be carry-over from other donors' samples.

CDR3 DNA sequence: TGTGCCATACGACAGGGGTTGAACACTGAAGCTTTCTTT. Protein: CAIRQGLNTEAFF. The V and J genes are TRBV10-3 and TRBJ1-1; TRBD1 aligns across 8 bases. Trimming at V came to 9 bases and at J to 0 bases, leaving 3 bases not matched to a gene. The CDR3 contains 13 residues. Looked up from germline, CDR1 is ENHRY and CDR2 is SYGVKD.